One T cell receptor beta chain is described in this entry. The CDR3 is 15 amino acids. The germline V gene has CDR1 SQVTM and CDR2 ANQGSEA. Trimming removed 6 bases at V and 2 bases at J, with 19 bases between. As processed by the authors: Estimation of nucleated cell counts relied on the amplification of reference gene primers. Measured with immunoSEQ multiplex PCR; TCRdb has only the in-frame clones, and not every one. V and J calls plus clone size are reproduced from that table; the DNA served to infer D and trimming. The table shows some 95,000 clones, with around 90% occurring only once. The record originates from a study of blood T cell repertoires in COVID-19. Across the whole study: COVID-19 samples collected from the United States, Italy and Spain covered acute and convalescent phases. The cDNA or gDNA used as material had been derived from T cells, B-cell-depleted T cells, or PBMCs.

The sequenced sample was peripheral blood. The V call is TRBV29-1, the J call TRBJ1-2; D might be TRBD1 (6 bases). The sequence was obtained from a human donor with active COVID-19. The donor label of this sample is uncertain. Here the CDR3 DNA reads TGCAGCGTCTTAACTTGGACAGATCTCAACTATGGCTACACCTTC. Residues: CSVLTWTDLNYGYTF.